This T cell receptor (beta chain) stems from a study of identifying expanded T cells in peripheral blood (dated by TCRdb to between 2018 and 2020). With respect to the entire study: Separate aliquots of the same genomic DNA pool were sequenced to produce technical replicates, and four replicates were compared in pairs.

The junction shows trimming of 4 bases on V and 8 bases on J, plus 8 bases between the germline ends. The CDR3 goes from the cysteine to the phenylalanine over 12 residues. CDR3 DNA is the only sequence kept; it has 36 bases, read in frame from the first base. CDR1 and CDR2, looked up from the germline V gene, are MGHRA and YSYEKL. Overall results and qualifications from the work: Across all healthy donors, variance in clone template counts between approximately two-week samples was found to increase significantly with total template count. The authors expected biological variance in healthy repertoires might increase further over much longer intervals such as months to years. The binomial model flagged around 1.3 differentially abundant clones between technical replicates, compared with 15 to 17 over two weeks and approximately 18 over roughly 4 weeks. Across all healthy-donor time intervals, the beta-binomial model significantly cut both the number of clones called differentially abundant and the false-positive rate.

Of note for this clone: There is no known antigen for this receptor. No base quality values were provided; no much bigger clone lies one nucleotide off.

No immune events, such as infections, were documented for the healthy donors during the collection period. Time-dependent variance in a beta-binomial model of T-cell clone differential abundance was calibrated using healthy-donor blood repertoires as a training cohort. The training cohort included 10 or so healthy donors, of whom 3 were female and 7 were male. An age range of about 25 to 64 years, with an average of 43 years, was recorded for the donors. Whole blood was collected from each healthy donor at three time points spaced two to three weeks apart and obtained from a commercial supplier. Genomic DNA was extracted from unsorted whole blood for immunosequencing. The immunoSEQ Assay, which uses bias-controlled multiplex PCR amplification of genomic DNA, was used to profile TCRbeta CDR3 regions. The authors processed their data as follows. The absolute abundance of each unique TCRbeta CDR3 region was quantified after sequences were collapsed and filtered. Differential abundance was assessed using a binomial (Fisher-equivalent) model and a beta-binomial model in which time-dependent variance fitted from healthy donors was added. Any clone with fewer than 5 combined templates was excluded, and a clone was called differentially abundant if its Benjamini-Hochberg FDR was below 0.01. Beta-binomial variance was modeled as a function of total template count across the two samples using the form v = (b*log(k)+a)^2. TCRdb limited this immuneACCESS table to in-frame rearrangements with V and J called. A share of clones is missing; checked studies link under half to unresolved V genes, and the rest is unexplained. V, J and clone size reflect that table, while D and trimming were determined from the DNA. The sample data list approximately 110,000 clones, and roughly 89% of these were observed just once. The ten largest make up around 15% of the sample.

The sample was blood. The chain is made from TRBV4-1 and TRBJ2-2; TRBD2 is a possible D gene, resting on 5 matching bases. The origin of this receptor is a person between 18 and 70 years old in good health. The DNA reads TGCGCCAGCAGCCCCACTAGTGGGGAGCTGTTTTTT. It is translated as CASSPTSGELFF.